This TCR beta chain was obtained from a study of graft-versus-host responses after intestinal transplantation. Study background: Recipients were all induced with anti-thymocyte globulin, then given tacrolimus and steroids for around three years. Regarding the study as a whole: Early post-transplant HvG declines were associated with peak circulating GvH clone levels. Recipient marrow contained GvH clones, some of which appeared first in ileum or blood.

Sequencing used immunoSEQ multiplex PCR; TCRdb keeps in-frame clones, though not all of them. This sample yields about 98,000 clones, of which more than 70% are seen a single time; 1.4% belongs to the top ten. Remarks on this clone: Its antigen is undetermined.

CDR1 and CDR2 (germline): SEHNR, FQNEAQ (reference sequence). The CDR3 consists of 15 residues. The V and J ends lost 3 bases and 3 bases respectively, with 12 bases between them. The TCR originated in a human patient who received an intestinal transplant, so some T cells may come from the graft donor. Here the sequenced sample was PBMCs, taken 255 days after intestinal transplant. The V and J genes are TRBV7-9 and TRBJ2-1, with D possibly matching TRBD2 (5 bases). The CDR3 coding sequence is TGTGCCAGCAGCTTTCCTAGCAGAAACTACAATGAGCAGTTCTTC. It specifies CASSFPSRNYNEQFF.